What follows are 4 T cell receptor beta chains derived from one specimen sequenced in a study of blood T cells in healthy people across ages. Combining a sample-barcoded 5' primer with a J-beta primer mix, a second PCR ran for 7 to 11 cycles. Each CDR3 protein is one row after TCRdb ran MiXCR on the 5' RACE reads. In the table there are approximately 880,000 distinct CDR3 sequences, roughly 48% of which are singletons. The material sequenced was blood. The receptor source for this set is a man younger than 40 in good health.

The rearrangement joins TRBV7-2 to TRBJ2-1; D may be TRBD2 (7 bases). Deletions cut 1 base from V and 2 bases from J, with 9 bases between. The germline V gene encodes CDR1 SGHTA and CDR2 FQGNSA. The CDR3 consists of 15 residues. Written as DNA, the CDR3 is TGTGCCAGCAGCTTAGGGCGGGGGCCCTACAATGAGCAGTTCTTC. This codes for CASSLGRGPYNEQFF.

The V call is TRBV28, the J call TRBJ2-4; 7 bases line up with TRBD1. The length of the CDR3 is 15 residues. In germline, CDR1 is MDHEN, CDR2 SYDVKM. J lost 4 bases, V lost 7 bases, and 10 bases had no gene match. CDR3 nucleotide sequence: TGTGCCAGCAACCAACCGGGACAGACTAAAAACATTCAGTACTTC. It yields the protein CASNQPGQTKNIQYF.

The chain links TRBV6-1 to TRBJ2-1, with 11 bases identical to TRBD2. This CDR3 is built from 17 residues. Germline V CDR1 and CDR2: MNHNS, SASEGT. The trim removed 6 bases at V and 7 bases at J, leaving 14 bases unmatched. This chain's CDR3 is CASSLKPVRLAGNEQFF. The CDR3 region has the DNA TGTGCCAGCAGCCTCAAGCCCGTACGACTAGCGGGGAATGAGCAGTTCTTC.

The V gene is TRBV5-1, the J gene TRBJ2-5; 8 bases map to TRBD1. Germline V lookup: CDR1 SGHRS, CDR2 YFSETQ. There are 15 residues in the CDR3. The V segment lost 3 bases and the J segment 5 bases; nucleotides outside the gene matches: 9. CDR3 region: CASSSWTGSDETQYF. The CDR3 bases are TGCGCCAGCAGCTCTTGGACAGGGTCGGATGAGACCCAGTACTTC. Variable domain in full (rest from reference TRBV5-1 and TRBJ2-5): KAGVTQTPRYLIKTRGQQVTLSCSPISGHRSVSWYQQTPGQGLQFLFEYFSETQRNKGNFPGRFSGRQFSNSRSEMNVSTLELGDSALYLCASSSWTGSDETQYFGPGTRLLVL.